Only a few counts were recorded for the clone carrying this T cell receptor beta chain. The data derive from a study of cytomegalovirus exposure and HLA in healthy donors. The CDR3 loop spans 15 amino acids. Trimming stripped 3 bases from V and 7 bases from J, with 18 bases between. Germline loops: CDR1 LNHNV, CDR2 YYDKDF (reference sequence). Primers for the PCR totalled 60 Vbeta and 13 Jbeta. TCRdb's table, derived via immunoSEQ multiplex PCR, lists solely in-frame clones and lacks some. The sample consists of 120,000 or so clones, approximately 69% of them appearing once. J is TRBJ1-2 and V is TRBV15, with a possible D match to TRBD1 (5 bases). What was sequenced was PBMCs. This clonotype was obtained from a woman between 45 and 60 years old in good health and CMV-seropositive. The CDR3 region has the DNA TGTGCCACCAGCAGGAATACAGGCGGGGATAGTGGCTACACCTTC. This translates into CATSRNTGGDSGYTF.